This T cell receptor beta chain was recorded in a study of shared clonotypes between healthy human individuals. Study outcomes and limitations: In general, naive subsets displayed greater estimated richness than memory subsets did.

Turning to this clone: Its antigen is still unknown.

Sequencing was performed with immunoSEQ multiplex PCR; in TCRdb, only in-frame clones are kept and a portion is missing. This sample has under 2.5 million clones, with approximately 90% found just once. The clonotype was recovered from a man between 18 and 35 years old in good health. Some clones in this sample may be carry-over from other donors' samples. The specimen sequenced was naive CD4+ T cells from PBMCs. Subset given: CD45RA+ positively selected.

CDR3 in amino acids: CASSQRPGTGGDQPQHF. The CDR3 DNA reads as TGTGCCAGCAGTCAACGACCCGGGACAGGGGGGGATCAGCCCCAGCATTTT. This rearrangement joins TRBV28 to TRBJ1-5, with 11 bases matching TRBD1. The CDR3 spans 17 residues. The J segment lost 5 bases and the V segment lost 5 bases, leaving 11 bases of the junction unmatched. Germline-derived CDR1 and CDR2 are MDHEN and SYDVKM. The full variable domain, with the rest looked up from reference TRBV28 and TRBJ1-5, is DVKVTQSSRYLVKRTGEKVFLECVQDMDHENMFWYRQDPGLGLRLIYFSYDVKMKEKGDIPEGYSVSREKKERFSLILESASTNQTSMYLCASSQRPGTGGDQPQHFGDGTRLSIL.